Each of the 31 T cell receptor beta chains below was sequenced from the same sample in a study of T cell repertoires in cytomegalovirus infection. One entry per CDR3 protein results from TCRdb running MiXCR on the reads. The data show more than 150,000 distinct CDR3 sequences, about 21% seen once. Sequencing was carried out using PBMCs. Receptors originate from a human donor in good health (CMV status not recorded). Some clones in this sample may be carry-over from other donors' samples.

This clonotype was observed a few times. The chain joins TRBV5-6 to TRBJ2-7; D is unclear. V lost 1 base and J lost 0, with 5 bases in between. Germline CDR1 and CDR2: SGHDT and YYEEEE. This CDR3 spans 13 amino acids. In nucleotides, the CDR3 is TGTGCCAGCAGCTTGTACGCCTCCTACGAGCAGTACTTC. This codes for CASSLYASYEQYF.

This clonotype was counted between two and nine times. This chain uses TRBV12-5 with TRBJ1-5; weak D call: TRBD1 (6 bases). The CDR3 spans 14 residues. Trimming removed 6 bases at V and 2 bases at J, with 11 bases between. Germline lookup yields CDR1 LGHNT and CDR2 FRNRAP. CDR3 in amino acids: CASGSGVGNQPQHF. As DNA, the CDR3 is TGTGCTAGTGGCTCAGGGGTTGGCAATCAGCCCCAGCATTTT.

This clonotype was seen more than once but under ten times. This chain connects TRBV12-3 or TRBV12-4 to TRBJ2-7; D perhaps matches TRBD2 (6 bases). CDR3 length: 12 amino acids. With 6 bases removed from V and 6 bases from J, the gap between germline ends came to 12 bases. For the CDR3, the DNA is TGTGCCAGCAGAGCCAGGAGGGGCGAGCAGTACTTC. Translating gives CASRARRGEQYF.

As concerns this clonotype: A read error may be the cause here, since a much bigger clone is one base away. The chain combines TRBV7-2 with TRBJ2-5; TRBD2 aligns across 8 bases. V was pared by 5 bases and J by 5 bases, with 10 bases of the junction left unmatched. Per the germline V gene, CDR1 is SGHTA and CDR2 is FQGNSA. The CDR3 has 15 amino acids. CDR3 sequence reads: CASSPGGPGMETQYF. Written as DNA, the CDR3 is TGTGCCAGCAGCCCGGGGGGGCCTGGGATGGAGACCCAGTACTTC.

The rearrangement links TRBV6-5 to TRBJ1-1; 7 bases agree with TRBD1. CDR3 length: 14 amino acids. Trimming removed 5 bases from V and 1 base from J; junction bases left unmatched: 4. The germline V gene encodes CDR1 MNHEY and CDR2 SVGAGI. CDR3 DNA sequence: TGTGCCAGCAGTGGTTGGACAGGGAACACTGAAGCTTTCTTT. This gives the protein CASSGWTGNTEAFF.

This clonotype was counted ten times or more. V gene TRBV6-2 or TRBV6-3 combines with J gene TRBJ2-2; D is unclear. The V end lost 6 bases, the J end lost 5 bases, and 7 bases lay between the germline ends. This CDR3 has 12 amino acids. Looked up from germline, CDR1 is MNHEY and CDR2 is SVGEGT. DNA for the CDR3: TGTGCCAGCAGCCCCGGGACCGGGGAGCTGTTTTTT. Translated: CASSPGTGELFF.

This clonotype was recorded many times. The chain combines TRBV7-2 with TRBJ1-4; D remains unclear. Trimming cost V 3 bases and J 3 bases, with 11 bases left between them. The CDR3 loop spans 15 amino acids. Germline V gene data show CDR1 as SGHTA and CDR2 as FQGNSA. The CDR3 loop reads CASSFSGLANEKLFF. The CDR3 coding sequence is TGTGCCAGCAGCTTTTCGGGTTTAGCTAATGAAAAACTGTTTTTT.

This clonotype was found a few times. The chain couples TRBV7-9 to TRBJ2-7; unclear D gene. Deletions cut 2 bases from V and 4 bases from J, with 12 bases between. This CDR3 is built from 14 residues. From germline, CDR1 is SEHNR and CDR2 FQNEAQ (reference sequence). Here the CDR3 reads CASSLSPYQYEQYF. For the CDR3, the DNA is TGTGCCAGCAGCTTATCCCCCTACCAATACGAGCAGTACTTC.

The CDR3 bases are TGTGCCAGCAGCAGAGACAGGGCGAACACTGAAGCTTTCTTT. It translates to CASSRDRANTEAFF. The genes are TRBV7-8 and TRBJ1-1; 7 bases fit TRBD1. The trim removed 5 bases at V and 1 base at J, leaving 4 bases unmatched. The CDR3 loop spans 14 amino acids. Looked up from germline, CDR1 is SGHVS and CDR2 is FQNEAQ.

This clonotype has just a few counts. The chain combines TRBV19 with TRBJ1-6; D is perhaps TRBD1 (5 bases). Germline CDR1 and CDR2: LNHDA and SQIVND (reference sequence). CDR3 size: 13 residues. V dropped 8 bases and J dropped 8 bases, with 13 bases sitting between them. CDR3 region: CASRDLLDSPLHF. CDR3 nucleotide sequence: TGTGCCAGTCGGGACTTGTTGGATTCACCCCTCCACTTT.

This clonotype was recorded at least ten times. The rearrangement links TRBV7-2 to TRBJ1-2; D not resolved. Germline V CDR1 and CDR2: SGHTA, FQGNSA. V lost 1 base, J lost 4 bases, and 10 bases lay in between. The CDR3 is 14 amino acids. The CDR3: CASSLDPSAYGYTF. The CDR3 coding sequence is TGTGCCAGCAGCTTAGACCCATCAGCCTATGGCTACACCTTC.

This clonotype was counted a few times. The CDR3 region has the DNA TGTGCCAGCAGTGTTAGGGGGACGGGCGGAAATGAGCAGTTCTTC. This codes for CASSVRGTGGNEQFF. The J gene is TRBJ2-1, the V gene TRBV6-2 or TRBV6-3; maybe TRBD1 (6 bases). The ends were cut back, 5 bases at V and 7 bases at J, with 18 bases in the middle. The CDR3 consists of 15 residues. CDR1 MNHEY and CDR2 SVGEGT come from the germline V gene.

The sample holds a few counts of this clonotype. V usage is TRBV6-5 and J usage is TRBJ1-6, with TRBD1 as a possible D gene (6 bases). V was trimmed by 5 bases and J by 10 bases, leaving 12 bases between them. Germline V lookup: CDR1 MNHEY, CDR2 SVGAGI. The CDR3 runs 13 residues. The CDR3 region is CASSQSGTSPLHF. The CDR3 DNA follows: TGTGCCAGCAGTCAGTCCGGGACATCACCCCTCCACTTT.

The rearrangement links TRBV12-3 or TRBV12-4 to TRBJ1-1, with 9 bases identical to TRBD1. CDR3 size: 14 residues. The trim removed 5 bases at V and 6 bases at J, leaving 7 bases unmatched. The CDR3, as DNA: TGTGCCAGCAGTCCCCAAAGACAGGGGGCTGAAGCTTTCTTT. This gives the protein CASSPQRQGAEAFF.

This clonotype was counted only a few times. The gene calls are TRBV2 and TRBJ2-2; D remains unclear. V shed 4 bases and J shed 3 bases, with 12 bases lying between them. The germline gives CDR1 SNHLY, CDR2 FYNNEI. CDR3 length: 15 residues. The CDR3: CASSVAPRDTGELFF. For the CDR3, the DNA is TGTGCCAGCAGTGTAGCTCCACGGGACACCGGGGAGCTGTTTTTT.

This clonotype was counted at least ten times. This chain connects TRBV6-2 or TRBV6-3 to TRBJ2-1, with D perhaps matching TRBD2 (6 bases). V lost 6 bases and J 7 bases, leaving 13 bases between the germline ends. Germline V gives CDR1 MNHEY, CDR2 SVGEGT. The CDR3 totals 13 residues. This CDR3 is CASRVFGRNEQFF. CDR3 bases: TGTGCCAGCAGGGTATTTGGGAGGAATGAGCAGTTCTTC.

The chain joins TRBV20-1 to TRBJ1-2; D remains ambiguous. V was shortened by 0 bases and J by 0 bases, with 8 bases between the two germline ends. The CDR3 sequence is 14 residues long. Germline CDR1 and CDR2: DFQATT and SNEGSKA (reference sequence). As DNA, the CDR3 is TGCAGTGCTAGAGATAAACTTGCTAACTATGGCTACACCTTC. It encodes CSARDKLANYGYTF.

The gene calls are TRBV28 and TRBJ1-1, with D perhaps TRBD1 (5 bases). Per germline, CDR1 MDHEN and CDR2 SYDVKM. This CDR3 has 16 amino acids. V was clipped by 5 bases and J by 4 bases, with 20 bases between them. The CDR3 is CASSRPPGGLITEAFF. Here the CDR3 DNA reads TGTGCCAGCAGTAGACCCCCCGGGGGTTTGATCACTGAAGCTTTCTTT.

This chain connects TRBV7-8 to TRBJ1-1; 11 nucleotides match TRBD1. Germline lookup yields CDR1 SGHVS and CDR2 FQNEAQ. CDR3 length equals 13 residues. The J segment lost 11 bases and the V segment lost 5 bases, leaving 7 bases of the junction unmatched. CDR3 loop: CASSPGQGVAAFF. The CDR3 DNA reads TGTGCCAGCAGCCCGGGACAGGGGGTCGCGGCTTTCTTT.

At least ten counts were recorded for this clonotype. The chain uses TRBV19 and TRBJ2-1, with D possibly TRBD2 on 5 matching bases. V was clipped by 9 bases and J by 2 bases, with 20 bases between them. The CDR3 covers 16 residues. Germline V gives CDR1 LNHDA, CDR2 SQIVND (reference sequence). DNA of the CDR3: TGTGCCAGCCAGCTTGGGAGCGGACCACCCTACAATGAGCAGTTCTTC. It yields the protein CASQLGSGPPYNEQFF. Drawing the rest from reference TRBV19 and TRBJ2-1, the complete variable domain is DGGITQSPKYLFRKEGQNVTLSCEQNLNHDAMYWYRQDPGQGLRLIYYSQIVNDFQKGDIAEGYSVSREKKESFPLTVTSAQKNPTAFYLCASQLGSGPPYNEQFFGPGTRLTVL.

This chain links TRBV6-1 with TRBJ2-1; 7 nucleotides agree with TRBD1. Trimming at V came to 5 bases and at J to 8 bases, leaving 9 bases not matched to a gene. The CDR3 has 14 residues. The germline V gene has CDR1 MNHNS and CDR2 SASEGT. CDR3 DNA sequence: TGTGCCAGCAGTAAGGACAGGTTTACCGATGAGCAGTTCTTC. Translating it yields CASSKDRFTDEQFF.

Only a few counts were recorded for this clonotype. This chain joins TRBV28 and TRBJ2-3, with 11 nucleotides matching TRBD2. The CDR3 covers 16 residues. J gave up 3 bases and V 4 bases, and 6 bases lay outside the gene matches. CDR1 is MDHEN and CDR2 is SYDVKM in the germline V gene. The CDR3 nucleotides are TGTGCCAGCAGTTCTCCCTCTAGCGGGAGGACAGATACGCAGTATTTT. Protein sequence: CASSSPSSGRTDTQYF. The full variable domain, with the rest looked up from reference TRBV28 and TRBJ2-3, is DVKVTQSSRYLVKRTGEKVFLECVQDMDHENMFWYRQDPGLGLRLIYFSYDVKMKEKGDIPEGYSVSREKKERFSLILESASTNQTSMYLCASSSPSSGRTDTQYFGPGTRLTVL.

This clonotype was seen at least ten times. The chain employs TRBV28 and TRBJ2-6; D unresolved. The germline V and J ends were trimmed by 5 bases and 3 bases, with 14 bases remaining between them. The germline gives CDR1 MDHEN, CDR2 SYDVKM. The CDR3 sequence is 16 residues long. CDR3 sequence reads: CASSPGDWVGANVLTF. CDR3 DNA sequence: TGTGCCAGCAGTCCGGGTGATTGGGTTGGGGCCAACGTCCTGACTTTC.

This clonotype has at least ten counts. The chain has TRBV12-3 or TRBV12-4 and TRBJ1-3; D call uncertain. Trimming took 6 bases from V and 0 from J, leaving 12 bases between them. The length of the CDR3 is 15 residues. As DNA, the CDR3 is TGTGCCAGCAGAGGCCAGTTGAACTCTGGAAACACCATATATTTT. This codes for CASRGQLNSGNTIYF.

This clonotype was recorded a few times. CDR3 sequence reads: CASISQASSYNEQFF. The CDR3 DNA is TGTGCCAGCATTTCCCAAGCGTCCTCCTACAATGAGCAGTTCTTC. The chain has TRBV6-1 and TRBJ2-1; no clear D gene. V was pared by 7 bases and J by 0 bases, with 13 bases between. The germline CDR1 and CDR2 sequences are MNHNS and SASEGT. The CDR3 covers 15 residues.

With regard to this clonotype: This clone may be a read error of a much larger clone one base away. The CDR3, as DNA: TGTGCCGGCAGTTTTGGGGACGGCTACACCTTC. It yields the protein CAGSFGDGYTF. V usage is TRBV12-3 or TRBV12-4 and J usage is TRBJ1-2; weak D call: TRBD1 (5 bases). The CDR3 totals 11 residues.

Concerning this clonotype: A much larger clone lies one base from this, so it may be a read error. The chain employs TRBV5-5 and TRBJ2-7; 8 nucleotides match TRBD1. The germline CDR1 and CDR2 sequences are SGHKS and YYEKEE (reference sequence). The CDR3 sequence is 16 residues long. Here the CDR3 DNA reads TGTGCCAGCAGCTTAACCCCCCGGACAGGGAACCACGAGCAGTGCTTC. Protein: CASSLTPRTGNHEQCF.

The rearrangement uses TRBV14 and TRBJ2-7; 9 positions agree with TRBD1. The CDR3 is 15 residues long. CDR1 is SGHDN and CDR2 is FVKESK in the germline V gene. With V trimmed by 2 bases and J by 5 bases, 7 bases remained unmatched. The CDR3 sequence: CASSQPGQGQDEQYF. CDR3 sequence (DNA): TGTGCCAGCAGCCAACCGGGACAGGGTCAGGACGAGCAGTACTTC.

This chain joins TRBV25-1 and TRBJ1-4; 8 positions match TRBD1. Germline loops: CDR1 MGHDK, CDR2 SYGVNS. Trimming at V came to 4 bases and at J to 6 bases, leaving 7 bases not matched to a gene. The CDR3 sequence is 15 residues long. CDR3 nucleotide sequence: TGTGCCAGCAGTGTGCCGGGACAGGAACATGAAAAACTGTTTTTT. It specifies CASSVPGQEHEKLFF. Supplemented by reference TRBV25-1 and TRBJ1-4, the full variable domain reads EADIYQTPRYLVIGTGKKITLECSQTMGHDKMYWYQQDPGMELHLIHYSYGVNSTEKGDLSSESTVSRIRTEHFPLTLESARPSHTSQYLCASSVPGQEHEKLFFGSGTQLSVL.

CDR3 DNA: TGTGCCAGCAGTGAGGGGAATACAGCGTCCTCGGAGCATTTT. Amino acids: CASSEGNTASSEHF. The rearrangement links TRBV6-1 to TRBJ1-5; unclear D gene. Trimming shortened V by 3 bases and J by 14 bases, and 20 bases separated the two germline ends. Germline V CDR1 and CDR2: MNHNS, SASEGT. This CDR3 is 14 amino acids long.

In its sample, this clonotype was seen many times. This chain connects TRBV7-2 to TRBJ1-4; D uncertain. Trimming removed 3 bases at V and 0 bases at J, with 8 bases between. Per the germline V gene, CDR1 is SGHTA and CDR2 is FQGNSA. The CDR3 contains 15 residues. The CDR3 protein is CASSLSLATNEKLFF. CDR3 sequence (DNA): TGTGCCAGCAGCTTGTCTCTGGCAACTAATGAAAAACTGTTTTTT.